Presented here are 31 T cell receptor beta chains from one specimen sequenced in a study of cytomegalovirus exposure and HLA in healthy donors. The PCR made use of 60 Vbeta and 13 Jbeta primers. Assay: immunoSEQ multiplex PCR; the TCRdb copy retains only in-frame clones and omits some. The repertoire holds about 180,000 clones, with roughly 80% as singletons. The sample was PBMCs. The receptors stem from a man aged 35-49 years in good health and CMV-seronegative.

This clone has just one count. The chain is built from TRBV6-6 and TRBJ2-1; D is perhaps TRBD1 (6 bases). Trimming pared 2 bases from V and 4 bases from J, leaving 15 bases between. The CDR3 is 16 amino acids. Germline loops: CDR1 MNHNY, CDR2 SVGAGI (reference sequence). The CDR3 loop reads CASSYKATGLYNEQFF. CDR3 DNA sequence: TGTGCCAGCAGTTACAAGGCGACAGGACTTTACAATGAGCAGTTCTTC.

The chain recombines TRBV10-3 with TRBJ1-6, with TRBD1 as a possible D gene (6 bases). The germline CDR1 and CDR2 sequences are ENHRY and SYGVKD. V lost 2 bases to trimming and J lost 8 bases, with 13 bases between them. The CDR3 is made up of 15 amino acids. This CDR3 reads CAISEGGGGHSPLHF. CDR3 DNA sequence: TGTGCCATCAGTGAGGGTGGCGGGGGGCATTCACCCCTCCACTTT.

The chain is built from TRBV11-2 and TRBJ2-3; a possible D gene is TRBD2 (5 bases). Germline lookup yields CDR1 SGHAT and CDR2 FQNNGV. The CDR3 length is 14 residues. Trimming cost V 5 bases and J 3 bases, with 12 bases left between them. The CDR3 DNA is TGTGCCAGCAGCCCCAGAACTAGGACAGATACGCAGTATTTT. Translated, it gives CASSPRTRTDTQYF.

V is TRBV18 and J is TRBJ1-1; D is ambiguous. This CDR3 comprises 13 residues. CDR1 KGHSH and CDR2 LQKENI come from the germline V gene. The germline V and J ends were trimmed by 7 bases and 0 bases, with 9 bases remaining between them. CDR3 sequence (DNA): TGTGCCAGCTTCGACAAGTTGAACACTGAAGCTTTCTTT. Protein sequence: CASFDKLNTEAFF.

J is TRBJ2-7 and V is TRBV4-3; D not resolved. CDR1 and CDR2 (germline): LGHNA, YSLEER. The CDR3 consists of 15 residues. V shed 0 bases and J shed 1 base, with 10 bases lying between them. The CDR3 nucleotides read TGCGCCAGCAGCCAAGATCGCGGCAAATCCTACGAGCAGTACTTC. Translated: CASSQDRGKSYEQYF.

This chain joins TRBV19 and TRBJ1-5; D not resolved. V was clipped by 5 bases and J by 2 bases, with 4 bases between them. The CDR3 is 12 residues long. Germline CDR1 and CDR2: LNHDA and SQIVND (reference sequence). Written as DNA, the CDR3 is TGTGCCAGTAGTTTCGGCAATCAGCCCCAGCATTTT. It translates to CASSFGNQPQHF.

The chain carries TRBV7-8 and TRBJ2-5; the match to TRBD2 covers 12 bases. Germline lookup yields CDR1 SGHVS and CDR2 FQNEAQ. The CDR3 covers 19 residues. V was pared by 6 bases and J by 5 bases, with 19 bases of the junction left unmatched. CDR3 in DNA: TGTGCCAGCAGTCCCAGTAGGACTAGCGGGATTGGTTACCTGGAGACCCAGTACTTC. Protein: CASSPSRTSGIGYLETQYF.

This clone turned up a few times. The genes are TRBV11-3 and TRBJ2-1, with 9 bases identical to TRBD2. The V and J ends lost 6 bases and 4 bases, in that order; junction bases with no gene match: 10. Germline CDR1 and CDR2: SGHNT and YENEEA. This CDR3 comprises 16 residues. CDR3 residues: CASRGRAGGRYNEQFF. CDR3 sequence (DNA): TGTGCCAGCAGAGGTAGGGCGGGGGGGCGGTACAATGAGCAGTTCTTC.

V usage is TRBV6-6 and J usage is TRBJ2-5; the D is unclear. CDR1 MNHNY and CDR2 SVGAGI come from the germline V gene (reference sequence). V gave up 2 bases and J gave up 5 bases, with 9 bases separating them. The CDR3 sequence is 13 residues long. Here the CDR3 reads CASSYPPTETQYF. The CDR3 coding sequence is TGTGCCAGCAGTTACCCCCCGACTGAGACCCAGTACTTC.

CDR3: CASSLAAQGTYEQYF. The CDR3 DNA reads TGTGCCAGCAGCTTAGCGGCACAGGGTACCTACGAGCAGTACTTC. This sequence joins TRBV7-8 and TRBJ2-7; D perhaps matches TRBD1 (6 bases). The CDR3 totals 15 residues. Germline V gene sequence: CDR1 SGHVS, CDR2 FQNEAQ. V was clipped by 0 bases and J by 2 bases, with 11 bases between them.

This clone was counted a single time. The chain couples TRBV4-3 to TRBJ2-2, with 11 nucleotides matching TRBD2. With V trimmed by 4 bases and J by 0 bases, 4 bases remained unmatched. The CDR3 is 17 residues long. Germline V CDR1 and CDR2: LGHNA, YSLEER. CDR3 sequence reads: CASSLGTSGTNTGELFF. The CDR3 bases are TGCGCCAGCAGCCTTGGGACTAGCGGAACGAACACCGGGGAGCTGTTTTTT.

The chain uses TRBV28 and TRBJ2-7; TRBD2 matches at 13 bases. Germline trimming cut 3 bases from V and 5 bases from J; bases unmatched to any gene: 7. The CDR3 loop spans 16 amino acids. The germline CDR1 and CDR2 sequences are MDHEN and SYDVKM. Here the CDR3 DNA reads TGTGCCAGCAGTTTCCCTGGACTAGCGGGAGCACACGAGCAGTACTTC. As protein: CASSFPGLAGAHEQYF.

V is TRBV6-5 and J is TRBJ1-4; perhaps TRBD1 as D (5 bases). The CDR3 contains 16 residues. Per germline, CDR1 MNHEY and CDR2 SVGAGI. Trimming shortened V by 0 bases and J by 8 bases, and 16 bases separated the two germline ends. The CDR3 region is CASSYSFTGGREKLFF. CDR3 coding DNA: TGTGCCAGCAGTTACTCGTTTACGGGGGGTAGGGAAAAACTGTTTTTT.

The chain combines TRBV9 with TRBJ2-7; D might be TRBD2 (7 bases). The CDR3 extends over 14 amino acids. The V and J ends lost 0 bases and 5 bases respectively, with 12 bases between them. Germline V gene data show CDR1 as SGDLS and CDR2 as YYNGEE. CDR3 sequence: CASSVGGGLDEQYF. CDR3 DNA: TGTGCCAGCAGCGTAGGGGGGGGCCTTGACGAGCAGTACTTC.

The CDR3 DNA is TGTGCCAGCAGTGTCAGGGCAGACACAGATACGCAGTATTTT. It codes for CASSVRADTDTQYF. The chain couples TRBV6-1 to TRBJ2-3, with D tentatively TRBD1 (5 bases). The V gene lost 4 bases and the J gene lost 2 bases, with 10 bases spanning the gap. Germline CDR1 MNHNS, CDR2 SASEGT. The CDR3 has 14 residues.

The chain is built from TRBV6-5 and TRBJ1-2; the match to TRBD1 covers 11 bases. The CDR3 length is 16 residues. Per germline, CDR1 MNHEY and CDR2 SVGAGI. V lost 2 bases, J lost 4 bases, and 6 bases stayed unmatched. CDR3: CASSYQRTGGSYGYTF. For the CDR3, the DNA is TGTGCCAGCAGTTACCAACGGACAGGGGGCTCCTATGGCTACACCTTC.

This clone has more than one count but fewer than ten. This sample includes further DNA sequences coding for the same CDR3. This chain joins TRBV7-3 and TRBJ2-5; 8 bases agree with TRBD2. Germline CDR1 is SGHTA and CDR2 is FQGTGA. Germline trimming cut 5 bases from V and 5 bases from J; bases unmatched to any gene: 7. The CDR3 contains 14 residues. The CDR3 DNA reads TGTGCCAGCAGCCCAGGACTAGCCGGGGAGACCCAGTACTTC. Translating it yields CASSPGLAGETQYF.

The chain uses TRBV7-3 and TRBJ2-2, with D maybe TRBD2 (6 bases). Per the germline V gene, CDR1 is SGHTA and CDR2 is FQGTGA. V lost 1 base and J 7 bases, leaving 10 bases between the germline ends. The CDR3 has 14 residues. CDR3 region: CASSLRGTGGELFF. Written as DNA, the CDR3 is TGTGCCAGCAGCTTAAGGGGGACTGGCGGGGAGCTGTTTTTT.

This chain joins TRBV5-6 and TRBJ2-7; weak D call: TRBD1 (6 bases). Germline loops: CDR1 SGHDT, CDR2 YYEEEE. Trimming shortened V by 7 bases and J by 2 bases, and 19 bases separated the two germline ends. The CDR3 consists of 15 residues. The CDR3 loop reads CASAYTGRPTYEQYF. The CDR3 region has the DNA TGTGCCAGCGCGTATACAGGGCGCCCTACCTACGAGCAGTACTTC.

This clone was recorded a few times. This CDR3 reads CASSPGQAINTEAFF. As DNA, the CDR3 is TGTGCCAGCTCACCCGGACAGGCCATTAACACTGAAGCTTTCTTT. The V and J genes are TRBV18 and TRBJ1-1; 7 positions match TRBD1. This CDR3 spans 15 amino acids. J was trimmed by 2 bases and V by 3 bases; bases with no gene match: 6. Germline values: CDR1 KGHSH, CDR2 LQKENI.

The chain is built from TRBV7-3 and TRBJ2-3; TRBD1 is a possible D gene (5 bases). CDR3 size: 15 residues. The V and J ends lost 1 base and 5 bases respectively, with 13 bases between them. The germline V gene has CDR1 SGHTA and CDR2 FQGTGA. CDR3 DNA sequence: TGTGCCAGCAGCTTAATAAGGGGCACAAAAGATACGCAGTATTTT. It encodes CASSLIRGTKDTQYF.

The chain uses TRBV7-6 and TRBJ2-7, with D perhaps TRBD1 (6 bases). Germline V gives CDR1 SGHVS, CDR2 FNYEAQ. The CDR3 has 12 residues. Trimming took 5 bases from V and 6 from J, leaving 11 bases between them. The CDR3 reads CASSPRRGEQYF. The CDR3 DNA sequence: TGTGCCAGCAGCCCTCGCAGGGGCGAGCAGTACTTC. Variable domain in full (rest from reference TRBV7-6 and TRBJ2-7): GAGVSQSPRYKVTKRGQDVALRCDPISGHVSLYWYRQALGQGPEFLTYFNYEAQQDKSGLPNDRFSAERPEGSISTLTIQRTEQRDSAMYRCASSPRRGEQYFGPGTRLTVT.

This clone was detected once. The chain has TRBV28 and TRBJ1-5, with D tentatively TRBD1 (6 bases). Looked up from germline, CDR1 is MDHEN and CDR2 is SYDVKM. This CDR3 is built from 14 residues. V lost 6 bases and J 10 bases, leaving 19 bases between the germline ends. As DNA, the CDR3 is TGTGCCAGCAGCAATCCGGGACAAGGATTACCCCAGCATTTT. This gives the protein CASSNPGQGLPQHF. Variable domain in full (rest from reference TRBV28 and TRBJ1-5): DVKVTQSSRYLVKRTGEKVFLECVQDMDHENMFWYRQDPGLGLRLIYFSYDVKMKEKGDIPEGYSVSREKKERFSLILESASTNQTSMYLCASSNPGQGLPQHFGDGTRLSIL.

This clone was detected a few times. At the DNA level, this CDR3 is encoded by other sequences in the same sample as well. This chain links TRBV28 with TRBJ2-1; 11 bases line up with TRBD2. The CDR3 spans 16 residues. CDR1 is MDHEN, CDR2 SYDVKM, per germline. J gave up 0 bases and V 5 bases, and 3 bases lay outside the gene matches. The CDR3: CASSPTSGSSYNEQFF. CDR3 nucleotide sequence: TGTGCCAGCAGTCCCACTAGCGGGAGCTCCTACAATGAGCAGTTCTTC.

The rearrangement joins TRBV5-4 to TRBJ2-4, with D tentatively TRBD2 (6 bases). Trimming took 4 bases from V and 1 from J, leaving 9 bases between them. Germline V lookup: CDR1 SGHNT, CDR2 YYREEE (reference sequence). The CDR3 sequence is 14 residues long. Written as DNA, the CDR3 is TGTGCCAGCAGCCCCGCGGGGGCCAAAAACATTCAGTACTTC. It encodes CASSPAGAKNIQYF.

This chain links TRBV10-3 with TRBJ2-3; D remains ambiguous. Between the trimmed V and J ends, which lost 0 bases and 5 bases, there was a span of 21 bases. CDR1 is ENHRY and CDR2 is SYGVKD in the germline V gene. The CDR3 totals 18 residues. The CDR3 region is CAISESKVPGAYGDTQYF. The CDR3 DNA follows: TGTGCCATCAGTGAGTCGAAGGTCCCAGGCGCCTATGGAGATACGCAGTATTTT.

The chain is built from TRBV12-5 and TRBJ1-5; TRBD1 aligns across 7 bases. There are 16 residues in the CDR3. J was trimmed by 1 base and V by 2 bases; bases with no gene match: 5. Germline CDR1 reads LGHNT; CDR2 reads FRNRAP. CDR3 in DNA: TGTGCTAGTGGTTTGACCACGGGACAGAGCAATCAGCCCCAGCATTTT. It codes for CASGLTTGQSNQPQHF.

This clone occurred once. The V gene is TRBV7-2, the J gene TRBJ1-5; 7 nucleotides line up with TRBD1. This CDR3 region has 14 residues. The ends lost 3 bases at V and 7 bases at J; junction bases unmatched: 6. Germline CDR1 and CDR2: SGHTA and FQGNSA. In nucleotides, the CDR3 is TGTGCCAGCAGCTTCAGGGGGTCGGGGCAGCCCCAGCATTTT. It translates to CASSFRGSGQPQHF.

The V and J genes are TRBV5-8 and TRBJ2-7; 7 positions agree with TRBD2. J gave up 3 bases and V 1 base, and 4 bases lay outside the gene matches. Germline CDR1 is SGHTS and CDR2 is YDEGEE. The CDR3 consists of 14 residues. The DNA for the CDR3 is TGTGCCAGCAGCTTGTACCTAGCGGTCTACGAGCAGTACTTC. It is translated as CASSLYLAVYEQYF.

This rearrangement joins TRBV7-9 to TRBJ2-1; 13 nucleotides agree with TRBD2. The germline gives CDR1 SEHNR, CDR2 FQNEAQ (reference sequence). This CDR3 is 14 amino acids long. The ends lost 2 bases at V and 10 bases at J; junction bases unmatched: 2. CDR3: CASSLTSGGVEQFF. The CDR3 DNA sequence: TGTGCCAGCAGCTTAACTAGCGGGGGGGTGGAGCAGTTCTTC.

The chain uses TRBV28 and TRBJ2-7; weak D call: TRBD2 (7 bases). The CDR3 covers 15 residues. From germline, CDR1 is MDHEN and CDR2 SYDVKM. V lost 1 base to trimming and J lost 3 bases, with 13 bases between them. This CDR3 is CASSLLGGRFYEQYF. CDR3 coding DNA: TGTGCCAGCAGTTTATTGGGGGGGCGATTCTACGAGCAGTACTTC.